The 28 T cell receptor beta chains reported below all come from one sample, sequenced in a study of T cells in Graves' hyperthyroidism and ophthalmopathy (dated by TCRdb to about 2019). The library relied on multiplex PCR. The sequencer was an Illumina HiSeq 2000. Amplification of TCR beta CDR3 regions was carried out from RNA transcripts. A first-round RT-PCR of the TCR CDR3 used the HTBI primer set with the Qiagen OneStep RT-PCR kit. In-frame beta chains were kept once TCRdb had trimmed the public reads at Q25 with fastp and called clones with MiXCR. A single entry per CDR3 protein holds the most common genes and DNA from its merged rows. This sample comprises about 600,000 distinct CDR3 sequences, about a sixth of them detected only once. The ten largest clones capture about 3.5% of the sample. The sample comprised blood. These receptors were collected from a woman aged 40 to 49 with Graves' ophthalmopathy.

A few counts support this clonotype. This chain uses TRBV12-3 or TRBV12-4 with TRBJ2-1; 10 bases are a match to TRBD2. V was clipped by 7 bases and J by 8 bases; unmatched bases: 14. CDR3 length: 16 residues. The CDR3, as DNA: TGTGCCAGCACCCTTCTCCTAGCGGGAGCCATCGATGAGCAGTTCTTC. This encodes CASTLLLAGAIDEQFF.

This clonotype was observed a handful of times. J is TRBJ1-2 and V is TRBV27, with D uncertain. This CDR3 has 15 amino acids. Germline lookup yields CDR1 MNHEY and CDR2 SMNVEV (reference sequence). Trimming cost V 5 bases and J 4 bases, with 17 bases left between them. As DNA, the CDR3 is TGTGCCAGCAGTCGACGGGGAGGGCAAGGCTATGGCTACACCTTC. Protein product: CASSRRGGQGYGYTF.

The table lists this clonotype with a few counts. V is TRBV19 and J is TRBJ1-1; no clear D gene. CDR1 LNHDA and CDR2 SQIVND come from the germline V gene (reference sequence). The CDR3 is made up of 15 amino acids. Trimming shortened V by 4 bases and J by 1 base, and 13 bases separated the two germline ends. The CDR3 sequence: CASSNSLMANTEAFF. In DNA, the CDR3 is TGTGCCAGTAGTAACTCGCTCATGGCGAACACTGAAGCTTTCTTT.

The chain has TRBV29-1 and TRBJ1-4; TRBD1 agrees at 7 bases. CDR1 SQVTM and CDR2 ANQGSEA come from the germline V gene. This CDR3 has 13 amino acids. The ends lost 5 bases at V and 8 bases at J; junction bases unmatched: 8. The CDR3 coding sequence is TGCAGCGTTAGGGGGCCAGGAGGGGAAAAACTGTTTTTT. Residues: CSVRGPGGEKLFF.

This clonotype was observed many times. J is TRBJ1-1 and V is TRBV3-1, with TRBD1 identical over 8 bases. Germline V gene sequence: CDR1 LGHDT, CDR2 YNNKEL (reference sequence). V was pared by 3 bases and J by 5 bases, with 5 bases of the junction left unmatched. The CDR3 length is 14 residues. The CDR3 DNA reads TGTGCCAGCAGCCACGGACAGGGCGGGACTGAAGCTTTCTTT. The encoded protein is CASSHGQGGTEAFF.

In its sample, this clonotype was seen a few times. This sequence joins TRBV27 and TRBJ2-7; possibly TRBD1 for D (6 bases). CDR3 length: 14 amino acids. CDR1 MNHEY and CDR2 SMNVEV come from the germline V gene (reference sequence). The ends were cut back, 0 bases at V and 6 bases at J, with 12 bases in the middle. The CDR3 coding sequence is TGTGCCAGCAGTTTATCGGGGGACAAGGCCGAGCAGTACTTC. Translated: CASSLSGDKAEQYF.

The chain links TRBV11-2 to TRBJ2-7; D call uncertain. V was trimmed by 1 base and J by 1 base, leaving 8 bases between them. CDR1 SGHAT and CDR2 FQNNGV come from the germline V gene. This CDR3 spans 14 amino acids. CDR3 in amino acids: CASSLGWISYEQYF. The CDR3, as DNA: TGTGCCAGCAGCTTAGGATGGATTTCCTACGAGCAGTACTTC.

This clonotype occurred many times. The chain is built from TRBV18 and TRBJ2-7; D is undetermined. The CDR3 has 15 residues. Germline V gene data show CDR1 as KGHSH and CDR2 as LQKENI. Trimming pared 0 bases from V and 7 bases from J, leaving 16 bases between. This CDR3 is CASSPPSRAPGEQYF. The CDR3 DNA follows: TGTGCCAGCTCACCACCGTCGCGAGCCCCCGGAGAGCAGTACTTC.

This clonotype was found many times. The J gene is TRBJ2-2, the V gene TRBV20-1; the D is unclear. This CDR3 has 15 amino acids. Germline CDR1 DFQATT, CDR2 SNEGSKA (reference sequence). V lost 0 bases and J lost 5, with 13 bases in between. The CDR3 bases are TGCAGTGCTAGAGAAGGACGGCTAAGGACCGGGGAGCTGTTTTTT. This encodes CSAREGRLRTGELFF.

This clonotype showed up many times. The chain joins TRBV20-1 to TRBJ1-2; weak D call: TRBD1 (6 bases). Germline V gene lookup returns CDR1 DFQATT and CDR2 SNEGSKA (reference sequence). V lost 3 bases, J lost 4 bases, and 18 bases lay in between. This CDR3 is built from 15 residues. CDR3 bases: TGCAGTGCTAGGCATACCGCAGGGGTGGGCTATGGCTACACCTTC. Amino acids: CSARHTAGVGYGYTF.

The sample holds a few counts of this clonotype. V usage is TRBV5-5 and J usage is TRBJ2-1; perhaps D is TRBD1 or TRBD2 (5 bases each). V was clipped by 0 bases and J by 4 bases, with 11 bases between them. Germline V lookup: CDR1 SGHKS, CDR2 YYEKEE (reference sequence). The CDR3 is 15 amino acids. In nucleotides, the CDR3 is TGTGCCAGCAGCTTGGCCGGGGCGCTTTACAATGAGCAGTTCTTC. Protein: CASSLAGALYNEQFF.

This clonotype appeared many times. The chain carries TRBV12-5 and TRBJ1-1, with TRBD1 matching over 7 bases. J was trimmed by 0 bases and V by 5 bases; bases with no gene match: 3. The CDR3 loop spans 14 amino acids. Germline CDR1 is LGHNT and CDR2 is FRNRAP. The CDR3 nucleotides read TGTGCTAGTGGTCCGGGACAGATGAACACTGAAGCTTTCTTT. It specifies CASGPGQMNTEAFF.

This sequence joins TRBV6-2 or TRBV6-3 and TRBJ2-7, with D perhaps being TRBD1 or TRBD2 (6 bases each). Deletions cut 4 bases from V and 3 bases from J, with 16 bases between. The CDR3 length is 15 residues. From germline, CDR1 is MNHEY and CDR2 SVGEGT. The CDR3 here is CASSLGGTDLYEQYF. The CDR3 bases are TGTGCCAGCAGTTTGGGGGGCACTGACCTCTACGAGCAGTACTTC.

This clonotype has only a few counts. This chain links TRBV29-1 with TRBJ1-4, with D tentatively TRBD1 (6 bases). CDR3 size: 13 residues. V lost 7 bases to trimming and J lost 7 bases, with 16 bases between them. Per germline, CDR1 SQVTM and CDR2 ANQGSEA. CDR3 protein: CSGLSGASEKLFF. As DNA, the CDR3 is TGCAGCGGCCTGTCAGGGGCAAGTGAAAAACTGTTTTTT.

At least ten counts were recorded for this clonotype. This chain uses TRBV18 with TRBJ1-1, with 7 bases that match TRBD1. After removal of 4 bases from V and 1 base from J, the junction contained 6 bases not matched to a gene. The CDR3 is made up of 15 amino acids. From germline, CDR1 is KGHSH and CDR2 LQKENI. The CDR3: CASSRDRDRNTEAFF. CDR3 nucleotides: TGTGCCAGCTCACGGGACCGGGACAGGAACACTGAAGCTTTCTTT.

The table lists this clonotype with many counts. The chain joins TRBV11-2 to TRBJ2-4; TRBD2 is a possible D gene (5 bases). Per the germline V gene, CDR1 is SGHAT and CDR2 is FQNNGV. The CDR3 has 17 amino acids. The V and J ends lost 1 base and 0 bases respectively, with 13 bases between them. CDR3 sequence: CASSLGTAGGAKNIQYF. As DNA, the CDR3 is TGTGCCAGCAGCTTAGGGACTGCCGGTGGAGCCAAAAACATTCAGTACTTC. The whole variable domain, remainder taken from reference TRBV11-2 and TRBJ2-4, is EAGVAQSPRYKIIEKRQSVAFWCNPISGHATLYWYQQILGQGPKLLIQFQNNGVVDDSQLPKDRFSAERLKGVDSTLKIQPAKLEDSAVYLCASSLGTAGGAKNIQYFGAGTRLSVL.

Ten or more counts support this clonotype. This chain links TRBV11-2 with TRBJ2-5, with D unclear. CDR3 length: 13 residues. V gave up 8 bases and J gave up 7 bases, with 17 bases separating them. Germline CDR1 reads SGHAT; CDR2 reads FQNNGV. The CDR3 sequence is CASRKVGSGTQYF. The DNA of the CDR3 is TGTGCCAGCCGAAAAGTCGGAAGTGGGACCCAGTACTTC.

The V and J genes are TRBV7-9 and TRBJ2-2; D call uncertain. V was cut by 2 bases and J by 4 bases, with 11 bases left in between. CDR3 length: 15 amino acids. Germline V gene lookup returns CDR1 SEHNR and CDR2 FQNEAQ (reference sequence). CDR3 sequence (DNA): TGTGCCAGCAGCTTATTGCAGATAGGCACCGGGGAGCTGTTTTTT. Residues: CASSLLQIGTGELFF.

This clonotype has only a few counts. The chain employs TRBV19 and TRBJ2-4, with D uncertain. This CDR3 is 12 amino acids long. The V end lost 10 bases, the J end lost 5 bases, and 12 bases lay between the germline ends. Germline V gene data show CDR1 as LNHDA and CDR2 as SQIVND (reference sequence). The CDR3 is CATRGDQNIQYF. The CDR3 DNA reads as TGTGCCACCCGAGGAGACCAAAACATTCAGTACTTC.

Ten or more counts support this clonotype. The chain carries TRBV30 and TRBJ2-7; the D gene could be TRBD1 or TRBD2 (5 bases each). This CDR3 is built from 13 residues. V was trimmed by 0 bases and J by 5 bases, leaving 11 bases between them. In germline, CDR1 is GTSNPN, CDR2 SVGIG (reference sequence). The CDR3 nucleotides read TGTGCCTGGAGTGTGCCAGGGCGGGACGAGCAGTACTTC. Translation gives CAWSVPGRDEQYF.

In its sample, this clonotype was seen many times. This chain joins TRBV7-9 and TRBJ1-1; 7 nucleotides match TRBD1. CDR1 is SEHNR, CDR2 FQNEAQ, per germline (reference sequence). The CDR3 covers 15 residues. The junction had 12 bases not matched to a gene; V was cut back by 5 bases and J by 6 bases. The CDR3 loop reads CASSPTLGQLSEAFF. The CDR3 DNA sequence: TGTGCCAGCAGCCCCACCCTGGGACAGCTCTCTGAAGCTTTCTTT. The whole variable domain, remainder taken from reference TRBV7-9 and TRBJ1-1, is DTGVSQNPRHKITKRGQNVTFRCDPISEHNRLYWYRQTLGQGPEFLTYFQNEAQLEKSRLLSDRFSAERPKGSFSTLEIQRTEQGDSAMYLCASSPTLGQLSEAFFGQGTRLTVV.

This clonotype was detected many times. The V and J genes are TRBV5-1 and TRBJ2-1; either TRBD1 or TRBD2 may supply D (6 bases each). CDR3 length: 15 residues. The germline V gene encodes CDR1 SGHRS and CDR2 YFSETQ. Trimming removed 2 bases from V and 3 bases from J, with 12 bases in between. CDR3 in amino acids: CASSLGGLLYNEQFF. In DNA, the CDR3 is TGCGCCAGCAGCTTAGGGGGGCTGCTCTACAATGAGCAGTTCTTC. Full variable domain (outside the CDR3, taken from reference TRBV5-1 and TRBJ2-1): KAGVTQTPRYLIKTRGQQVTLSCSPISGHRSVSWYQQTPGQGLQFLFEYFSETQRNKGNFPGRFSGRQFSNSRSEMNVSTLELGDSALYLCASSLGGLLYNEQFFGPGTRLTVL.

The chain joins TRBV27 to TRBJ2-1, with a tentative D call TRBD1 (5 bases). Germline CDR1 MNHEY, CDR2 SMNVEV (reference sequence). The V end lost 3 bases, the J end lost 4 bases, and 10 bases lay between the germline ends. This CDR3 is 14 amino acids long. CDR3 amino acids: CASSFQGGYNEQFF. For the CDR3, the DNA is TGTGCCAGCAGTTTCCAGGGTGGTTACAATGAGCAGTTCTTC.

The CDR3 region is CASSSQPNTGELFF. CDR3 DNA: TGTGCCAGTAGTAGTCAGCCGAACACCGGGGAGCTGTTTTTT. The V and J genes are TRBV19 and TRBJ2-2; D not certain. Germline CDR1 reads LNHDA; CDR2 reads SQIVND (reference sequence). The length of the CDR3 is 14 residues. V lost 4 bases to trimming and J lost 0 bases, with 6 bases between them.

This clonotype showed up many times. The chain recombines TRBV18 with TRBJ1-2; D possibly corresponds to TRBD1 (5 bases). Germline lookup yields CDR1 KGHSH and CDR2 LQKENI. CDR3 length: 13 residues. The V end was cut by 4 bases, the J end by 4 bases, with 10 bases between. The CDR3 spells CASSLSGAYGYTF. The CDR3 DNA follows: TGTGCCAGCTCACTCAGTGGGGCCTATGGCTACACCTTC. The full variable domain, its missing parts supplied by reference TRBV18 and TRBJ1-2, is NAGVMQNPRHLVRRRGQEARLRCSPMKGHSHVYWYRQLPEEGLKFMVYLQKENIIDESGMPKERFSAEFPKEGPSILRIQQVVRGDSAAYFCASSLSGAYGYTFGSGTRLTVV.

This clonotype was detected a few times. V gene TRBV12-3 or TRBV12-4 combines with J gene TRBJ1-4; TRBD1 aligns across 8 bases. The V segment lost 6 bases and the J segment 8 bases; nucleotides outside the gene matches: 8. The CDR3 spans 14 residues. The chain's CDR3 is CASSRTGLREKLFF. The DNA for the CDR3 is TGTGCCAGCAGCCGGACAGGGTTACGGGAAAAACTGTTTTTT.

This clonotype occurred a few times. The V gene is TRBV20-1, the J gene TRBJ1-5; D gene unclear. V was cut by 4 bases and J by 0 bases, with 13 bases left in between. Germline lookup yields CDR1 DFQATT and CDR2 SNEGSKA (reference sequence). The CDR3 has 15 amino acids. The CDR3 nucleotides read TGCAGTGCTAACTCAATTAGGGATAGCAATCAGCCCCAGCATTTT. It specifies CSANSIRDSNQPQHF.

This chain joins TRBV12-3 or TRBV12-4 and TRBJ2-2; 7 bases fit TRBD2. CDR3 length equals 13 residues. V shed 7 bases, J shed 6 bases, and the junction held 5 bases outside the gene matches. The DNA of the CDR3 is TGTGCCAGCATTACGACTAGCTCCGGGGAGCTGTTTTTT. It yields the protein CASITTSSGELFF.